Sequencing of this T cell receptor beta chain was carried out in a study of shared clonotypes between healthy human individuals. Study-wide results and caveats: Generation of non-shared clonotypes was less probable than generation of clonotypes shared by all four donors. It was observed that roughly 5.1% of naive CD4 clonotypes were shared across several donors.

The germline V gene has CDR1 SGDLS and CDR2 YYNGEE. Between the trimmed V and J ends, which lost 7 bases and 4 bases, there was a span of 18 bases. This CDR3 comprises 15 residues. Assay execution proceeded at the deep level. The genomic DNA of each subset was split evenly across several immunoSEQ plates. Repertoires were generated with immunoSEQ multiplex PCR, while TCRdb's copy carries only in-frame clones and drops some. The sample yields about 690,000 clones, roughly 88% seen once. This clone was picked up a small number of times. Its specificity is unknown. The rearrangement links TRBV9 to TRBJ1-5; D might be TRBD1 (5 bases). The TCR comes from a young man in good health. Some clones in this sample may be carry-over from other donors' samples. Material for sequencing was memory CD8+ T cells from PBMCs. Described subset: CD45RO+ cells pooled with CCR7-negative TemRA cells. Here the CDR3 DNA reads TGTGCCAGCGGGACGGGAGGGGCGAGTAATCAGCCCCAGCATTTT. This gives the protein CASGTGGASNQPQHF.